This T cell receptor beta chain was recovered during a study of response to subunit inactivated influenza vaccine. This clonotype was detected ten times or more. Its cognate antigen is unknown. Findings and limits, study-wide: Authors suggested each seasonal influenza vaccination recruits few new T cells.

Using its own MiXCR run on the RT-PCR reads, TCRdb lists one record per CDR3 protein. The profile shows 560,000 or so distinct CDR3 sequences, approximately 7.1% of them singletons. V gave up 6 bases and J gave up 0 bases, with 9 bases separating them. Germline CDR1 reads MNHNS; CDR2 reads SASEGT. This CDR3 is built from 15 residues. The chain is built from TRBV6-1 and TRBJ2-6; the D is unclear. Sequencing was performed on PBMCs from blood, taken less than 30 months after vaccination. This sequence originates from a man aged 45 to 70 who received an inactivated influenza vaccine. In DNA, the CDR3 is TGTGCCAGCAGCCTTCGACGCTCTGGGGCCAACGTCCTGACTTTC. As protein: CASSLRRSGANVLTF.